One and the same sample provided the 21 T cell receptor beta chains below, sequenced in a study of OX40 agonist ivuxolimab in advanced cancers. Profiled with immunoSEQ multiplex PCR; TCRdb holds only in-frame clones, not every one. Altogether about 95,000 clones are present, 75% to 95% being singletons, with the ten largest covering 2% to 3%. The material was CD4+ or CD8+ T cells sorted from blood, obtained in a trial of the OX40 agonist ivuxolimab. The receptors derive from an adult with an advanced solid tumor such as melanoma, head and neck, liver or kidney cancer.

The chain has TRBV2 and TRBJ2-2, with a tentative D call TRBD2 (6 bases). Germline V gives CDR1 SNHLY, CDR2 FYNNEI. V was pared by 7 bases and J by 5 bases, with 20 bases between. This CDR3 region has 16 residues. CDR3 region: CASIRGTGERTGELFF. The CDR3 nucleotides are TGTGCCAGCATTCGGGGGACGGGAGAGCGAACCGGGGAGCTGTTTTTT. Based on the CDR3 plus reference TRBV2 and TRBJ2-2, the full variable domain is EPEVTQTPSHQVTQMGQEVILRCVPISNHLYFYWYRQILGQKVEFLVSFYNNEISEKSEIFDDQFSVERPDGSNFTLKIRSTKLEDSAMYFCASIRGTGERTGELFFGEGSRLTVL.

A note on this clone: The junction and the germline gene differ at one end; a read error may be behind it. The chain uses TRBV6-6 and TRBJ2-7; the D gene is possibly TRBD2 (6 bases). This CDR3 comprises 10 residues. Germline CDR1 reads MNHNY; CDR2 reads SVGAGI (reference sequence). The CDR3 reads CASSGPGLHF. In nucleotides, the CDR3 is TGTGCCAGCAGTGGTCCGGGACTCCACTTC.

Concerning this clone itself: The junction departs from germline at one end; a sequencing error may be responsible. The V gene is TRBV5-1, the J gene TRBJ2-3; tentatively, D is TRBD2 (6 bases). The germline gives CDR1 SGHRS, CDR2 YFSETQ. The CDR3 covers 15 residues. Here the CDR3 reads CTSSLTGSGTDTQYF. In nucleotides, the CDR3 is TGCACCAGCAGCTTGACCGGGAGTGGCACAGATACGCAGTATTTT.

The genes are TRBV7-2 and TRBJ2-7, with D maybe TRBD1 (5 bases). The CDR3 is made up of 13 amino acids. From germline, CDR1 is SGHTA and CDR2 FQGNSA. V lost 1 base and J lost 5, with 9 bases in between. The DNA for the CDR3 is TGTGCCAGCAGCTTAGTTGGCAGGGACGAGCAGTACTTC. It encodes CASSLVGRDEQYF.

The chain employs TRBV5-1 and TRBJ2-5; 12 bases map to TRBD2. The CDR3 consists of 15 residues. J gave up 2 bases and V 2 bases, and 1 base lay outside the gene matches. Looked up from germline, CDR1 is SGHRS and CDR2 is YFSETQ. The chain's CDR3 is CASSFTSGRQETQYF. CDR3 DNA: TGCGCCAGCAGCTTCACTAGCGGGAGGCAAGAGACCCAGTACTTC.

This chain connects TRBV9 to TRBJ2-5; 10 nucleotides agree with TRBD2. V shed 0 bases and J 4 bases; nucleotides not matched to a gene: 3. The CDR3 extends over 15 amino acids. Germline assignment: CDR1 SGDLS and CDR2 YYNGEE. CDR3 sequence (DNA): TGTGCCAGCAGCGTAGGGTTAGCGGGAGGAGAGACCCAGTACTTC. The encoded protein is CASSVGLAGGETQYF.

This clone showed up just once. V is TRBV4-1 and J is TRBJ1-4; D gene unclear. This CDR3 has 15 amino acids. Trimming took off 4 bases at V and 2 bases at J, with 11 bases between the two ends. From germline, CDR1 is MGHRA and CDR2 YSYEKL. In nucleotides, the CDR3 is TGCGCCAGCAGCCTGAACTCGGTCACTAATGAAAAACTGTTTTTT. It codes for CASSLNSVTNEKLFF.

The chain couples TRBV28 to TRBJ1-5; maybe TRBD1 (5 bases). Germline V lookup: CDR1 MDHEN, CDR2 SYDVKM. Trimming took off 3 bases at V and 5 bases at J, with 8 bases between the two ends. The CDR3 is 13 amino acids. This chain's CDR3 is CASSLRGYQPQHF. CDR3 in DNA: TGTGCCAGCAGTTTGAGGGGATATCAGCCCCAGCATTTT.

The V gene is TRBV11-2, the J gene TRBJ2-5, with 14 bases lining up with TRBD2. The trim removed 4 bases at V and 6 bases at J, leaving 4 bases unmatched. This CDR3 spans 15 amino acids. Germline assignment: CDR1 SGHAT and CDR2 FQNNGV. DNA of the CDR3: TGTGCCAGCAGCTCAGGGACTAGCGGGAGTCAGACCCAGTACTTC. Protein sequence: CASSSGTSGSQTQYF.

This chain links TRBV2 with TRBJ2-5, with a possible D match to TRBD1 (6 bases). Germline CDR1 is SNHLY and CDR2 is FYNNEI. The CDR3 is 12 amino acids. V lost 6 bases, J lost 7 bases, and 12 bases lay in between. CDR3 nucleotide sequence: TGTGCCAGCAGGGGACATTGGGGGACCCAGTACTTC. This gives the protein CASRGHWGTQYF.

V usage is TRBV5-6 and J usage is TRBJ2-7, with D possibly being TRBD2 (6 bases). The CDR3 loop spans 16 amino acids. Germline V gives CDR1 SGHDT, CDR2 YYEEEE. The V end lost 4 bases, the J end lost 3 bases, and 20 bases lay between the germline ends. CDR3 protein: CASSPGRTAHFYEQYF. The CDR3 DNA follows: TGTGCCAGCAGCCCGGGGAGGACCGCTCATTTCTACGAGCAGTACTTC.

CDR3 in DNA: TGTGCCTGGGGGGGGACAGATGGTCAGCCCCAGCATTTT. Amino acids: CAWGGTDGQPQHF. V gene TRBV30 combines with J gene TRBJ1-5, with 7 bases aligning to TRBD1. V shed 5 bases and J 6 bases; nucleotides not matched to a gene: 7. The CDR3 contains 13 residues. The germline V gene encodes CDR1 GTSNPN and CDR2 SVGIG (reference sequence). The complete variable domain, with remaining parts taken from reference TRBV30 and TRBJ1-5, reads SQTIHQWPATLVQPVGSPLSLECTVEGTSNPNLYWYRQAAGRGLQLLFYSVGIGQISSEVPQNLSASRPQDRQFILSSKKLLLSDSGFYLCAWGGTDGQPQHFGDGTRLSIL.

The chain links TRBV2 to TRBJ1-2; 8 nucleotides align to TRBD1. In germline, CDR1 is SNHLY, CDR2 FYNNEI. V was pared by 6 bases and J by 6 bases, with 9 bases of the junction left unmatched. This CDR3 has 14 amino acids. CDR3: CASSPQGAGNGYTF. CDR3 DNA: TGTGCCAGCAGCCCTCAGGGGGCTGGAAATGGCTACACCTTC.

A few counts support this clone. The chain uses TRBV28 and TRBJ1-2; D possibly corresponds to TRBD1 (6 bases). From germline, CDR1 is MDHEN and CDR2 SYDVKM. CDR3 length equals 12 residues. Trimming cost V 6 bases and J 6 bases, with 11 bases left between them. The CDR3 DNA reads TGTGCCAGCAGGGGGGGCCAGGATGGCTACACCTTC. It translates to CASRGGQDGYTF.

The J gene is TRBJ2-7, the V gene TRBV7-2; no clear D gene. Trimming left V 3 bases short and J 7 bases short, with 7 bases between. The CDR3 covers 11 residues. CDR1 and CDR2 (germline): SGHTA, FQGNSA. The DNA of the CDR3 is TGTGCCAGCAGCTTCGATAGGGAGCAGTACTTC. This encodes CASSFDREQYF.

This clone was counted once. The gene calls are TRBV10-3 and TRBJ2-7, with 8 bases that match TRBD2. Trimming removed 0 bases from V and 3 bases from J; junction bases left unmatched: 4. Germline CDR1 is ENHRY and CDR2 is SYGVKD. This CDR3 is built from 15 residues. The DNA for the CDR3 is TGTGCCATCAGTGAGTCGAACCGGGAGGGCTACGAGCAGTACTTC. It yields the protein CAISESNREGYEQYF.

This clone was picked up one time. V usage is TRBV5-6 and J usage is TRBJ2-5, with 12 bases that match TRBD1. Germline assignment: CDR1 SGHDT and CDR2 YYEEEE. The CDR3 has 17 residues. Unmatched junction bases numbered 11, after V lost 4 bases and J lost 4 bases. The CDR3, as DNA: TGTGCCAGCAGCCCCGGGGACAGGGGGCCCCTTGGAGAGACCCAGTACTTC. It specifies CASSPGDRGPLGETQYF.

On this clone: It is unclear where the CDR3 begins or ends on the DNA, so no DNA is shown, and the CDR3 is as TCRdb lists it. This chain connects TRBV28 to TRBJ1-2. The CDR3 comprises 14 residues, both ends counted. Germline V gene sequence: CDR1 MDHEN, CDR2 SYDVKM. This CDR3 is CASSSGQAPDGYTF.

The chain couples TRBV5-1 to TRBJ2-3; 8 bases match TRBD2. In germline, CDR1 is SGHRS, CDR2 YFSETQ. The CDR3 totals 15 residues. J was trimmed by 1 base and V by 7 bases; bases with no gene match: 8. The CDR3 DNA reads as TGCGCCAGCGAACCAATGACTAGCGGCACAGATACGCAGTATTTT. This translates into CASEPMTSGTDTQYF.

The V gene is TRBV5-1, the J gene TRBJ1-3; D gene ambiguous. Germline lookup yields CDR1 SGHRS and CDR2 YFSETQ. This CDR3 comprises 16 residues. V dropped 0 bases and J dropped 3 bases, with 13 bases sitting between them. CDR3: CASSLEQSDFGNTIYF. The CDR3, as DNA: TGCGCCAGCAGCTTGGAGCAGTCCGACTTTGGAAACACCATATATTTT. Full variable domain (outside the CDR3, taken from reference TRBV5-1 and TRBJ1-3): KAGVTQTPRYLIKTRGQQVTLSCSPISGHRSVSWYQQTPGQGLQFLFEYFSETQRNKGNFPGRFSGRQFSNSRSEMNVSTLELGDSALYLCASSLEQSDFGNTIYFGEGSWLTVV.

J is TRBJ2-7 and V is TRBV11-3, with 9 bases that match TRBD2. The CDR3 spans 15 residues. The V gene's germline CDR1 is SGHNT and CDR2 YENEEA. The trim removed 5 bases at V and 6 bases at J, leaving 11 bases unmatched. The CDR3 DNA follows: TGTGCCAGCAGCCCGCTGGTAGCGGGAGTTGTCGAGCAGTACTTC. Translated, it gives CASSPLVAGVVEQYF.